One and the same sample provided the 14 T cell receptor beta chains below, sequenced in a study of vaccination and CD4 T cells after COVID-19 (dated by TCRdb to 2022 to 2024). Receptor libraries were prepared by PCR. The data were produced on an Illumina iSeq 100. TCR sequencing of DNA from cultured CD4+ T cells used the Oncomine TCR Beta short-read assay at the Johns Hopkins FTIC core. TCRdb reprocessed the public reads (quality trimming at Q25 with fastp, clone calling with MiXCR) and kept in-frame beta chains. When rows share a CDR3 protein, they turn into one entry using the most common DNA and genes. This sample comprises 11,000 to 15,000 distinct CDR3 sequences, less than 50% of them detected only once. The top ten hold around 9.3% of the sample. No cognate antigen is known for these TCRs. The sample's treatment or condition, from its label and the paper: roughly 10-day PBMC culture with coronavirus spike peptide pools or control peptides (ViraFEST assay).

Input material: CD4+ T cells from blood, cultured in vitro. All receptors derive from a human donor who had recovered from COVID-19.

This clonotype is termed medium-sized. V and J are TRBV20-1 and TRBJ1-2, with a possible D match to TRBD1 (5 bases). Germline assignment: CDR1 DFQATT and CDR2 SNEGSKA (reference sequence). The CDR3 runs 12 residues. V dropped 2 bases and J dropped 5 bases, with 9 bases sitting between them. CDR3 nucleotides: TGCAGTGCTAGAAAGGGGAGTTATGGCTACACCTTC. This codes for CSARKGSYGYTF.

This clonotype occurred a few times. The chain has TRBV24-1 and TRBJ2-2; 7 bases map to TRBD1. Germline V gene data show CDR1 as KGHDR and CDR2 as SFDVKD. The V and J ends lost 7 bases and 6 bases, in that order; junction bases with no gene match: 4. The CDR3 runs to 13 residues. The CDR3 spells CATRGQLSGELFF. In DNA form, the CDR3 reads TGTGCCACCAGGGGACAGCTTTCCGGGGAGCTGTTTTTT.

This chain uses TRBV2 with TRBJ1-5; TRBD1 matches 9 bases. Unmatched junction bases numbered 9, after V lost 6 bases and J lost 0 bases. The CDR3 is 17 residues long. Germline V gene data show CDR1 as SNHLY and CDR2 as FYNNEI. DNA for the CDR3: TGTGCCAGCAGGGGGACAGGGAGCAAGTATAGCAATCAGCCCCAGCATTTT. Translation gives CASRGTGSKYSNQPQHF.

CDR3 DNA: TGCAGTGCACTTGGACAGTGGGGCTATGGCTACACCTTC. Residues: CSALGQWGYGYTF. The J gene is TRBJ1-2, the V gene TRBV20-1; D may be TRBD1 (6 bases). CDR3 length: 13 amino acids. V lost 6 bases and J lost 4, with 15 bases in between. CDR1 DFQATT and CDR2 SNEGSKA come from the germline V gene (reference sequence).

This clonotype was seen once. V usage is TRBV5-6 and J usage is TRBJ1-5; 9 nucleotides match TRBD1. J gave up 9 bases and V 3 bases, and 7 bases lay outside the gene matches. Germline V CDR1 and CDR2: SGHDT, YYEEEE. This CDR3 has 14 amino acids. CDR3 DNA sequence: TGTGCCAGCAGCTACGACAGGGGGAAAGGGCCCCAGCATTTT. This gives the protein CASSYDRGKGPQHF.

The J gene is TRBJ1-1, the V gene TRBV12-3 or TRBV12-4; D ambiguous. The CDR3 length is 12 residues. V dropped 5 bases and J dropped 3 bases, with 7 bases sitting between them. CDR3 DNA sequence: TGTGCCAGCAGTGACACGTACACTGAAGCTTTCTTT. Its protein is CASSDTYTEAFF.

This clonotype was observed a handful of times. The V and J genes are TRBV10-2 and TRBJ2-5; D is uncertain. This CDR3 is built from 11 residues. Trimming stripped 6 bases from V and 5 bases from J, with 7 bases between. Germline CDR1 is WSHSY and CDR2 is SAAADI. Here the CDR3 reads CASRVGETQYF. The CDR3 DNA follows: TGCGCCAGCAGAGTCGGTGAGACCCAGTACTTC.

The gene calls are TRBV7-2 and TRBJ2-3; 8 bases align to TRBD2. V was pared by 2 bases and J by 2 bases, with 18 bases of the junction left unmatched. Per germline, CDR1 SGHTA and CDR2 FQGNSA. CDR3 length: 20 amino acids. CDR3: CASSLTQRGLAWSLTDTQYF. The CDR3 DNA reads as TGTGCCAGCAGCTTAACGCAGAGAGGACTAGCTTGGTCTCTCACAGATACGCAGTATTTT.

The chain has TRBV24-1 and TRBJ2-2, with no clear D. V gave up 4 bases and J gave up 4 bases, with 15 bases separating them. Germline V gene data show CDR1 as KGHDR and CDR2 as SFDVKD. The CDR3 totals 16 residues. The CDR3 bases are TGTGCCACCAGTGAACGTTCACGGACGCTCACCGGGGAGCTGTTTTTT. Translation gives CATSERSRTLTGELFF.

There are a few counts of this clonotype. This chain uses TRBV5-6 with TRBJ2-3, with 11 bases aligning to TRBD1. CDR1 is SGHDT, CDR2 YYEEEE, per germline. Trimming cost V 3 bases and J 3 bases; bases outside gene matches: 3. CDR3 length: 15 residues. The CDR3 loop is CASSSDRGLTDTQYF. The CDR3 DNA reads TGTGCCAGCAGCTCGGACAGGGGGCTGACAGATACGCAGTATTTT.

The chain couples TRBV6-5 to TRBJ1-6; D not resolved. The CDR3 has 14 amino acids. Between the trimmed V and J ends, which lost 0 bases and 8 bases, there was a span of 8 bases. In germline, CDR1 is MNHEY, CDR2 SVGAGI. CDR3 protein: CASSYSLGDSPLHF. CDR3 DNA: TGTGCCAGCAGTTACTCGTTAGGTGATTCACCCCTCCACTTT.

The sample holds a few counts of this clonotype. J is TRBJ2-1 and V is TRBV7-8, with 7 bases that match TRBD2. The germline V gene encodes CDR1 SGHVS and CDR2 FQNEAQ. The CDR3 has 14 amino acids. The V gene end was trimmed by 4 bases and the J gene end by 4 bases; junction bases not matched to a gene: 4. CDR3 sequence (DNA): TGTGCCAGCAGCTCCTCCGGGGGGTACAATGAGCAGTTCTTC. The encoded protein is CASSSSGGYNEQFF.

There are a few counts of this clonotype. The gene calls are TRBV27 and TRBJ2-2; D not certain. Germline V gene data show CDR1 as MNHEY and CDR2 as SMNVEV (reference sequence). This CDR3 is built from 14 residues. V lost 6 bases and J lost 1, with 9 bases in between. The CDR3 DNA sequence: TGTGCCAGCAGGCGGCAGGAGAACACCGGGGAGCTGTTTTTT. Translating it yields CASRRQENTGELFF.

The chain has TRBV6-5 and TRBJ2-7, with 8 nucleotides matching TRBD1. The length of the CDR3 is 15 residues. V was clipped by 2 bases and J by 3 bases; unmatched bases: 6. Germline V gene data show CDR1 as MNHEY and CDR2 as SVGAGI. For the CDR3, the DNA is TGTGCCAGCAGTTACAACGACAGGGGAGACTACGAGCAGTACTTC. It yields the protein CASSYNDRGDYEQYF.